The 24 T cell receptor beta chains presented below share a single source sample, sequenced in a study of fetal regulatory T cell absence and autoimmunity. Produced via immunoSEQ multiplex PCR; TCRdb's table is partial and in-frame only. The sample lists some 87,000 clones, 60% to 80% occurring once. The sample was pancreas tissue. All receptors derive from a male donor with IPEX syndrome.

The chain joins TRBV15 to TRBJ1-4; D ambiguous. Trimming shortened V by 0 bases and J by 10 bases, and 12 bases separated the two germline ends. The germline V gene has CDR1 LNHNV and CDR2 YYDKDF (reference sequence). The CDR3 contains 14 residues. CDR3 in amino acids: CATSRDALTGKLFF. The CDR3 DNA sequence: TGTGCCACCAGCAGAGATGCGTTAACGGGAAAACTGTTTTTT.

The chain has TRBV6-6 and TRBJ1-1; the match to TRBD1 covers 7 bases. This CDR3 region has 12 residues. CDR1 and CDR2 from the germline V gene are MNHNY and SVGAGI (reference sequence). The V gene end was trimmed by 4 bases and the J gene end by 10 bases; junction bases not matched to a gene: 6. In DNA, the CDR3 is TGTGCCAGCAGTTGGGACAGCCACTTAGCTTTCTTT. It specifies CASSWDSHLAFF.

The V gene is TRBV7-8, the J gene TRBJ1-6, with 10 bases aligning to TRBD1. There are 17 residues in the CDR3. Germline CDR1 reads SGHVS; CDR2 reads FQNEAQ. After removal of 5 bases from V and 10 bases from J, the junction contained 14 bases not matched to a gene. The CDR3 is CASSLGTGDPIASPLHF. CDR3 DNA sequence: TGTGCCAGCAGCCTAGGGACAGGGGACCCTATCGCGTCACCCCTCCACTTT. The full variable domain, completed using reference TRBV7-8 and TRBJ1-6, is GAGVSQSPRYKVAKRGQDVALRCDPISGHVSLFWYQQALGQGPEFLTYFQNEAQLDKSGLPSDRFFAERPEGSVSTLKIQRTQQEDSAVYLCASSLGTGDPIASPLHFGNGTRLTVT.

The chain couples TRBV2 to TRBJ2-3; 13 bases align to TRBD2. After removal of 6 bases from V and 0 bases from J, the junction contained 6 bases not matched to a gene. This CDR3 has 17 residues. The germline gives CDR1 SNHLY, CDR2 FYNNEI. The CDR3 sequence: CASSRLAGGASTDTQYF. The CDR3 coding sequence is TGTGCCAGCAGCCGACTAGCGGGGGGCGCTAGCACAGATACGCAGTATTTT.

The chain links TRBV18 to TRBJ2-7; D ambiguous. Germline V gives CDR1 KGHSH, CDR2 LQKENI. The CDR3 is made up of 15 amino acids. Deletions cut 1 base from V and 0 bases from J, with 10 bases between. The CDR3: CASSPLGVHSYEQYF. The CDR3 nucleotides read TGTGCCAGCTCACCACTAGGCGTTCACTCCTACGAGCAGTACTTC. Full variable domain (rest looked up from reference TRBV18 and TRBJ2-7): NAGVMQNPRHLVRRRGQEARLRCSPMKGHSHVYWYRQLPEEGLKFMVYLQKENIIDESGMPKERFSAEFPKEGPSILRIQQVVRGDSAAYFCASSPLGVHSYEQYFGPGTRLTVT.

J is TRBJ2-1 and V is TRBV7-2, with 11 bases that match TRBD1. This CDR3 is 16 amino acids long. The V gene's germline CDR1 is SGHTA and CDR2 FQGNSA. V shed 3 bases, J shed 3 bases, and the junction held 4 bases outside the gene matches. The CDR3 sequence is CASSFSGTGGYNEQFF. The CDR3 bases are TGTGCCAGCAGCTTCTCCGGGACAGGGGGCTACAATGAGCAGTTCTTC.

The rearrangement uses TRBV5-4 and TRBJ2-2; TRBD2 aligns across 12 bases. The ends lost 0 bases at V and 6 bases at J; junction bases unmatched: 3. Germline V gene lookup returns CDR1 SGHNT and CDR2 YYREEE (reference sequence). The CDR3 is 16 residues long. The chain's CDR3 is CASSLGLAGGPGELFF. The DNA of the CDR3 is TGTGCCAGCAGCTTGGGTCTAGCGGGGGGGCCCGGGGAGCTGTTTTTT.

This clone has just one count. The rearrangement joins TRBV6-6 to TRBJ1-2; D is uncertain. The germline V and J ends were trimmed by 7 bases and 4 bases, with 13 bases remaining between them. The CDR3 is 13 residues long. Germline assignment: CDR1 MNHNY and CDR2 SVGAGI (reference sequence). The CDR3 coding sequence is TGTGCCAGCATCGGTAACAGCATCTATGGCTACACCTTC. Its translation is CASIGNSIYGYTF.

CDR3 sequence: CASSVSGEETQYF. The CDR3 DNA follows: TGTGCCAGCAGCGTCAGCGGGGAAGAGACCCAGTACTTC. The chain employs TRBV9 and TRBJ2-5, with 7 nucleotides matching TRBD2. This CDR3 region has 13 residues. The germline CDR1 and CDR2 sequences are SGDLS and YYNGEE. V gave up 2 bases and J gave up 3 bases; unmatched junction bases: 1. The full variable domain, with the rest looked up from reference TRBV9 and TRBJ2-5, is DSGVTQTPKHLITATGQRVTLRCSPRSGDLSVYWYQQSLDQGLQFLIQYYNGEERAKGNILERFSAQQFPDLHSELNLSSLELGDSALYFCASSVSGEETQYFGPGTRLLVL.

The chain couples TRBV25-1 to TRBJ2-7, with a possible D match to TRBD2 (6 bases). This CDR3 is built from 15 residues. Trimming removed 4 bases at V and 2 bases at J, with 15 bases between. Germline CDR1 is MGHDK and CDR2 is SYGVNS. CDR3 protein: CASSGSSGYTYEQYF. CDR3 in DNA: TGTGCCAGCAGTGGGTCAAGCGGGTACACCTACGAGCAGTACTTC.

This chain connects TRBV6-6 to TRBJ1-1; 7 bases map to TRBD1. V was clipped by 5 bases and J by 4 bases; unmatched bases: 10. The CDR3 has 15 amino acids. CDR1 and CDR2 (germline): MNHNY, SVGAGI (reference sequence). CDR3 DNA: TGTGCCAGCAGTCTCCCCGGGACAGTTTTCACTGAAGCTTTCTTT. Its translation: CASSLPGTVFTEAFF.

CDR3 in amino acids: CASSKGRDTQYF. The CDR3 region has the DNA TGTGCCAGCAGCAAAGGGAGGGATACGCAGTATTTT. V is TRBV2 and J is TRBJ2-3; weak D call: TRBD2 (6 bases). This CDR3 is 12 amino acids long. Trimming took 6 bases from V and 6 from J, leaving 10 bases between them. Germline values: CDR1 SNHLY, CDR2 FYNNEI. Together with reference TRBV2 and TRBJ2-3, the CDR3 gives the full variable domain: EPEVTQTPSHQVTQMGQEVILRCVPISNHLYFYWYRQILGQKVEFLVSFYNNEISEKSEIFDDQFSVERPDGSNFTLKIRSTKLEDSAMYFCASSKGRDTQYFGPGTRLTVL.

This clone was observed a few times. The rearrangement links TRBV9 to TRBJ1-1; no reliable D call. The length of the CDR3 is 15 residues. Germline lookup yields CDR1 SGDLS and CDR2 YYNGEE. V was trimmed by 0 bases and J by 1 base, leaving 10 bases between them. The DNA of the CDR3 is TGTGCCAGCAGCGTAGCTAGGCAGCCGAACACTGAAGCTTTCTTT. It is translated as CASSVARQPNTEAFF.

The chain combines TRBV16 with TRBJ2-7, with 9 bases fitting TRBD1. Germline values: CDR1 KGHSY, CDR2 FQNENV. The J segment lost 2 bases and the V segment lost 0 bases, leaving 8 bases of the junction unmatched. This CDR3 has 17 residues. The CDR3 DNA reads TGTGCCAGCAGCCAATCGGGGGGGACAGGGCTACCCTACGAGCAGTACTTC. Residues: CASSQSGGTGLPYEQYF.

The V and J genes are TRBV4-3 and TRBJ2-2, with TRBD1 matching 7 bases. CDR3 length equals 14 residues. Germline V gene lookup returns CDR1 LGHNA and CDR2 YSLEER. After removal of 0 bases from V and 8 bases from J, the junction contained 3 bases not matched to a gene. The CDR3 spells CASSQEEGAGELFF. CDR3 in DNA: TGCGCCAGCAGCCAAGAAGAGGGGGCGGGGGAGCTGTTTTTT.

The CDR3 nucleotides read TGTGCCAGCAGCCCAGGGCCCCCTTTCTATGGCTACACCTTC. Translating gives CASSPGPPFYGYTF. The chain employs TRBV9 and TRBJ1-2; TRBD1 might be the D (5 bases). The CDR3 extends over 14 amino acids. Germline V lookup: CDR1 SGDLS, CDR2 YYNGEE. The ends were cut back, 4 bases at V and 4 bases at J, with 14 bases in the middle.

This chain joins TRBV6-5 and TRBJ2-5; 10 nucleotides line up with TRBD2. Germline V gene lookup returns CDR1 MNHEY and CDR2 SVGAGI. Trimming cost V 4 bases and J 5 bases; bases outside gene matches: 7. The CDR3 extends over 15 amino acids. The CDR3 is CASSWSSGRMETQYF. The CDR3 DNA sequence: TGTGCCAGCAGTTGGTCTAGCGGGAGAATGGAGACCCAGTACTTC.

The gene calls are TRBV27 and TRBJ1-5, with D possibly being TRBD1 (5 bases). CDR3 size: 16 residues. Trimming removed 5 bases at V and 6 bases at J, with 20 bases between. CDR1 is MNHEY and CDR2 is SMNVEV in the germline V gene (reference sequence). The CDR3 DNA is TGTGCCAGCAGTCCCTTACGAAGGGGTGGAACTCAGCCCCAGCATTTT. This codes for CASSPLRRGGTQPQHF.

This sequence joins TRBV6-6 and TRBJ2-1; D is possibly TRBD2 (6 bases). The CDR3 length is 12 residues. Germline CDR1 is MNHNY and CDR2 is SVGAGI (reference sequence). The V end lost 0 bases, the J end lost 11 bases, and 8 bases lay between the germline ends. The CDR3 region has the DNA TGTGCCAGCAGTTACTCCCTAGCGAAGCAGTTCTTC. Amino acids: CASSYSLAKQFF.

The rearrangement links TRBV2 to TRBJ2-7; D unclear. This CDR3 contains 14 residues. The germline CDR1 and CDR2 sequences are SNHLY and FYNNEI. Trimming pared 6 bases from V and 5 bases from J, leaving 17 bases between. In DNA, the CDR3 is TGTGCCAGCAGGGCGAGACTCTCTTGGAACGAGCAGTACTTC. Translating gives CASRARLSWNEQYF.

For this clone: Additional DNA sequences in this sample encode the identical CDR3. The chain uses TRBV7-6 and TRBJ2-5; D remains unclear. The germline V gene has CDR1 SGHVS and CDR2 FNYEAQ. This CDR3 comprises 11 residues. The V end was cut by 1 base, the J end by 5 bases, with 2 bases between. CDR3 sequence: CASSLVETQYF. For the CDR3, the DNA is TGTGCCAGCAGCTTAGTGGAGACCCAGTACTTC.

This clone appeared a few times. The V gene is TRBV12-5, the J gene TRBJ2-3; 10 bases fit TRBD2. V gave up 9 bases and J gave up 1 base; unmatched junction bases: 1. From germline, CDR1 is LGHNT and CDR2 FRNRAP. CDR3 size: 13 residues. CDR3 DNA: TGTGCTAGCGGGACTAGCGGCACAGATACGCAGTATTTT. This sequence encodes CASGTSGTDTQYF.

The chain is built from TRBV29-1 and TRBJ2-3; TRBD1 aligns across 8 bases. Trimming at V came to 6 bases and at J to 2 bases, leaving 10 bases not matched to a gene. CDR3 size: 15 residues. In germline, CDR1 is SQVTM, CDR2 ANQGSEA. In nucleotides, the CDR3 is TGCAGCGTCCGCATTAGGACAGGGCCCACAGATACGCAGTATTTT. Its protein product is CSVRIRTGPTDTQYF.

The J gene is TRBJ2-5, the V gene TRBV10-2; the match to TRBD1 covers 12 bases. The CDR3 covers 14 residues. CDR1 WSHSY and CDR2 SAAADI come from the germline V gene. The trim removed 4 bases at V and 5 bases at J, leaving 2 bases unmatched. In DNA form, the CDR3 reads TGCGCCAGCAGTGTGGGACAGGGGGCGGAGACCCAGTACTTC. This codes for CASSVGQGAETQYF.